This TCR beta chain was sequenced for a study of T cells in Graves' hyperthyroidism and ophthalmopathy (dated by TCRdb to about 2019). Concerning the study at large: Peripheral blood samples were taken at the time of initial diagnosis, prior to any treatment. A discovery cohort of roughly 96 patients, roughly 43 with Graves' ophthalmopathy and fewer than 65 with stable Graves' hyperthyroidism, was used to find distinguishing TCR V-J signatures. An independent validation cohort of under 20 hyperthyroidism patients and 17 patients who later progressed to ophthalmopathy tested prospective prediction of ophthalmopathy. For training and testing, the 80 to 100 patients in the discovery cohort were randomly divided in a 7:3 ratio. In several Graves' hyperthyroidism patients, the study also compared T-cell repertoires from thyroid tissue with T-cell repertoires from blood. After blood sampling, hyperthyroidism patients were treated with methimazole at a starting dose of 30 mg daily, and ophthalmopathy patients were treated with high-dose intravenous methylprednisolone. The paper reports TCR Vbeta CDR3 sequencing of over 120 peripheral blood samples: 43 ophthalmopathy, under 80 hyperthyroidism and around 17 progressor patients. The paper's findings and limits, for the study overall: A model built on a 13 V-J signature distinguished ophthalmopathy from stable hyperthyroidism, reaching 85% to 90% sensitivity and around 82% specificity in cross-validation and 80%/75% in testing. During validation, the model predicted progression to ophthalmopathy a median of around six months ahead of onset, with almost 71% sensitivity and 72.22% specificity. Blood samples also contained most of the expanded thyroid clonotypes (frequency above 0.001), which suggests that blood repertoires may reflect thyroid immune responses. No statistical method was used to set the sample size in advance, and investigators knew the group allocation.

In the ophthalmopathy patients, disease was moderately to severely active, with a Clinical Activity Score of 3 or more, a NOSPECS grade of 4 or more, and a duration of less than 3 months. The study excluded patients with uncontrolled infections, other autoimmune diseases, pregnancy or lactation. Diagnoses were established on the basis of clinical symptoms, serum thyroxine and TRAb, thyroid ultrasound, and orbital computed tomography. PBMCs were isolated from about 9.2 ml of fresh peripheral blood by Ficoll-Paque density gradient centrifugation. Total RNA was extracted with Trizol reagent, and quality was checked on an Agilent 2100 Bioanalyzer. Details on this clonotype: The antigen it recognizes is unknown. No base-level quality is on record; no much larger clone is a single base apart.

Amplification of TCR beta CDR3 regions was carried out from RNA transcripts. A first-round RT-PCR of the TCR CDR3 used the HTBI primer set with the Qiagen OneStep RT-PCR kit. Libraries were constructed in a second round of multiplex PCR, after which size selection and purification were carried out. Libraries were sequenced paired-end with 100 bp reads on an Illumina HiSeq2000. The study's processing was this. SOAPnuke was used to process the raw data, throwing out any read that contained adapters or uncalled bases, had a mean Phred below 15, or lacked an exact constant-primer or identifier match. High-quality paired reads were merged with COPE v1.2.5, and unique nucleotide sequences were defined as clonotypes. Clonotypes were aligned to IMGT TRBV, TRBD and TRBJ reference segments using MiTCR v1.1. The analysis included only V-J combinations with a frequency above 0.0001, which together covered around 99% of the repertoires. A TCS score was defined as the ratio between F50 (clonal expansion) and ExV (chaos), using BLOSUM62-based TCRdist between CDR3 peptides within each V-J. Welch's t-statistics and random forest reduced some 510 V-J features to roughly 13, which were used in a naive Bayes classifier (R e1071). The public reads were reprocessed in TCRdb via fastp at Q25 and MiXCR, keeping in-frame beta chains. Every entry covers one CDR3 protein and lists the most common genes and DNA from its rows. The authors' filters were not applied to this entry. Counted in this sample were around 690,000 distinct CDR3 sequences; around 21% of them appeared once. The ten largest clones add up to around a third of the sample.

V ends up 9 bases short and J 4 bases short, with an unmatched junction base count of 6. CDR1 LNHDA and CDR2 SQIVND are derived from the germline V gene (reference sequence). The CDR3 runs 14 amino acids, cysteine and phenylalanine included. Just the 42-base CDR3 DNA is kept, in frame starting at base 1. The chain uses TRBV19 and TRBJ2-6, and 7 bases in between align with TRBD1. Sequenced: blood. The TCR comes from a man in his thirties or forties with Graves' ophthalmopathy. The sequence in DNA is TGTGCCAGCAGAGACAGGGTCGGGGCCAACGTCCTGACTTTC. Its amino acids are CASRDRVGANVLTF.